This T cell receptor beta chain originates from a study of cytomegalovirus exposure and HLA in healthy donors. Whole-study findings and limits: The study flagged some 170 TCR beta chains as cytomegalovirus-associated. Accounts indicate the classifier identified cytomegalovirus status with strong specificity and sensitivity. In the roughly 120 validation repertoires, around 95% of cluster scores exceeded 0, per a later analysis.

In this sample, this clone turned up once. Its antigen is unidentified. An approximately 130-subject validation cohort, separate from the approximately 670-subject first cohort, supplied the donors. Profiled with immunoSEQ multiplex PCR; TCRdb holds only in-frame clones, not every one. The repertoire holds about 95,000 clones, with about 85% as singletons. The CDR3 has 17 residues. V lost 3 bases to trimming and J lost 2 bases, with 17 bases between them. Germline V gene lookup returns CDR1 SGHTS and CDR2 YDEGEE. This receptor was identified in a man aged 18 to 35 in good health and CMV-seropositive. The source material was PBMCs. The chain employs TRBV5-8 and TRBJ2-2; D may be TRBD2 (7 bases). The CDR3 is CASSYLTGRGNTGELFF. In DNA, the CDR3 is TGTGCCAGCAGCTACCTAACAGGGAGGGGAAACACCGGGGAGCTGTTTTTT.